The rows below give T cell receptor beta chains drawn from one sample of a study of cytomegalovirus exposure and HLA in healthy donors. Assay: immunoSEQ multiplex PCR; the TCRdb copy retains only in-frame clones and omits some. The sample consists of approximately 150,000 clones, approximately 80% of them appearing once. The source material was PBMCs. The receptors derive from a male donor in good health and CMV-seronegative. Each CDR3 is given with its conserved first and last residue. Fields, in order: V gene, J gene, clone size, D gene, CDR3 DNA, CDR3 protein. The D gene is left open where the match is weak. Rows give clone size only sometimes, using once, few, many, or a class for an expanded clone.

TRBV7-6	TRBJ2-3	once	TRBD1	TGTGCCAGCACGACCGGGACAGGGTCGGATACGCAGTATTTT	CASTTGTGSDTQYF
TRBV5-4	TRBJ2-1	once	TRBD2	TGTGCCAGCAGTCTGGGGGCGGCTAGCGGGGGGGCTTGGAATGAGCAGTTCTTC	CASSLGAASGGAWNEQFF
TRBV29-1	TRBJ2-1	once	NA	TGCAGCGTTGTCCCCCCCCCAGGACTTTATACGTGGAGCTCCTACAATGAGCAGTTCTTC	CSVVPPPGLYTWSSYNEQFF
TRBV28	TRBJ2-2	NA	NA	TGTGCCAGCAGTTTTAGGCGGGGGAACACCGGGGAGCTGTTTTTT	CASSFRRGNTGELFF
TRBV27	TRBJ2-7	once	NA	TGTGCCAGCAGCCTGGAAGGGGGAAGCTACGAGCAGTACTTC	CASSLEGGSYEQYF
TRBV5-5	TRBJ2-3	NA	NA	TGTGCCAGCAGCTTGGCCTGGGGGCGAACAGATACGCAGTATTTT	CASSLAWGRTDTQYF
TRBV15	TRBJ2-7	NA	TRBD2	TGTGCCACCAGCAGACCAGCGGGGTCCTACGAGCAGTACTTC	CATSRPAGSYEQYF
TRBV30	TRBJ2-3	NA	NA	TGTGCCTGGAGTGGCGGGGTTTGGACAGATACGCAGTATTTT	CAWSGGVWTDTQYF
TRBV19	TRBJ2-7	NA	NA	TGTGCCAGTAGTCGGGACACCACCTACGAGCAGTACTTC	CASSRDTTYEQYF
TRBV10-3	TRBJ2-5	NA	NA	TGTGCCATCAGTGAGAGCCCAGGCACCGGAGAGACCCAGTACTTC	CAISESPGTGETQYF
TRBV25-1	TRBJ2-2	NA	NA	TGTGCCAGCAGCCCCCAGGGGCGACGCACCGGGGAGCTGTTTTTT	CASSPQGRRTGELFF
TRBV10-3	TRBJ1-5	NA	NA	TGTGCCATCAGCCCGCAGGAAGAAGGTCAGCCCCAGCATTTT	CAISPQEEGQPQHF
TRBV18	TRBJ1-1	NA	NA	TGTGCCAGCTCACGACCGACAGGTGCCTTCGACACTGAAGCTTTCTTT	CASSRPTGAFDTEAFF
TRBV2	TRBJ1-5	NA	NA	TGTGCCAGCAGGGAGGATTATAGCAATCAGCCCCAGCATTTT	CASREDYSNQPQHF
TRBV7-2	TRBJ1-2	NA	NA	TGTGCCAGCAGCCCCACGGGGGATGATAACTATGGCTACACCTTC	CASSPTGDDNYGYTF
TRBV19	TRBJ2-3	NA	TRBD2	TGTGCCAGTAGCCCGACTAGCCCAGATACGCAGTATTTT	CASSPTSPDTQYF